Shown below are 18 T cell receptor beta chains from a single sample sequenced in a study of shared clonotypes between healthy human individuals. Selected positively for CCR7 and CD45RO-negative, naive CD8 cells excluded terminally differentiated effector memory CD45RA+ cells. Produced via immunoSEQ multiplex PCR; TCRdb's table is partial and in-frame only. The sample lists about 680,000 clones, approximately 90% occurring once. The sample consisted of naive CD8+ T cells sorted from blood. These receptors were taken from a man aged 30-40 years in good health.

The chain carries TRBV6-1 and TRBJ2-7; tentatively, D is TRBD2 (5 bases). The V end was cut by 4 bases, the J end by 2 bases, with 12 bases between. CDR3 length: 14 amino acids. CDR1 and CDR2 from the germline V gene are MNHNS and SASEGT. CDR3 sequence: CASSARRAPYEQYF. For the CDR3, the DNA is TGTGCCAGCAGTGCCCGGCGGGCTCCCTACGAGCAGTACTTC.

The rearrangement uses TRBV28 and TRBJ2-1, with D maybe TRBD2 (6 bases). The V gene lost 3 bases and the J gene lost 4 bases, with 22 bases spanning the gap. Germline-derived CDR1 and CDR2 are MDHEN and SYDVKM. The CDR3 loop spans 18 amino acids. The DNA of the CDR3 is TGTGCCAGCAGTTTGACTCTTGGGGCTGTGGGGGGTTACAATGAGCAGTTCTTC. Its protein product is CASSLTLGAVGGYNEQFF.

This clone occurred a few times. This rearrangement joins TRBV28 to TRBJ1-1; TRBD1 is a possible D gene (5 bases). The CDR3 has 14 residues. The V end lost 3 bases, the J end lost 10 bases, and 18 bases lay between the germline ends. CDR1 and CDR2 from the germline V gene are MDHEN and SYDVKM. The CDR3 here is CASSFGLAGQRAFF. The CDR3 DNA follows: TGTGCCAGCAGTTTTGGGTTGGCGGGGCAGAGAGCTTTCTTT.

The CDR3 is CASSHFVTLSYEQYF. DNA of the CDR3: TGTGCCAGCTCCCATTTTGTCACCCTTTCCTACGAGCAGTACTTC. The chain carries TRBV28 and TRBJ2-7; D gene uncertain. V was cut by 8 bases and J by 1 base, with 18 bases left in between. The CDR3 is 15 residues long. Germline V lookup: CDR1 MDHEN, CDR2 SYDVKM. The whole variable domain, filled in from reference TRBV28 and TRBJ2-7, reads DVKVTQSSRYLVKRTGEKVFLECVQDMDHENMFWYRQDPGLGLRLIYFSYDVKMKEKGDIPEGYSVSREKKERFSLILESASTNQTSMYLCASSHFVTLSYEQYFGPGTRLTVT.

This rearrangement joins TRBV10-2 to TRBJ1-5; D remains ambiguous. The germline V and J ends were trimmed by 5 bases and 0 bases, with 8 bases remaining between them. The CDR3 is 14 residues long. Germline V gene sequence: CDR1 WSHSY, CDR2 SAAADI. CDR3 sequence (DNA): TGCGCCAGCAGTTCCATGTATAGCAATCAGCCCCAGCATTTT. Amino acid sequence: CASSSMYSNQPQHF.

The CDR3 loop is CASSHNRGTSGRVGTDTQYF. The CDR3 nucleotides read TGTGCCAGCAGCCATAATCGCGGGACTAGCGGGAGGGTCGGCACAGATACGCAGTATTTT. V and J are TRBV28 and TRBJ2-3; TRBD2 aligns across 16 bases. This CDR3 is built from 20 residues. Germline V gene sequence: CDR1 MDHEN, CDR2 SYDVKM. Trimming removed 6 bases from V and 1 base from J; junction bases left unmatched: 13. Full variable domain (remainder filled in from reference TRBV28 and TRBJ2-3): DVKVTQSSRYLVKRTGEKVFLECVQDMDHENMFWYRQDPGLGLRLIYFSYDVKMKEKGDIPEGYSVSREKKERFSLILESASTNQTSMYLCASSHNRGTSGRVGTDTQYFGPGTRLTVL.

This clone appeared a single time. The V call is TRBV7-3, the J call TRBJ1-2, with a possible D match to TRBD1 (6 bases). The V end was cut by 5 bases, the J end by 4 bases, with 17 bases between. This CDR3 has 15 residues. Per the germline V gene, CDR1 is SGHTA and CDR2 is FQGTGA. CDR3 in amino acids: CASSLQGGDFYGYTF. DNA for the CDR3: TGTGCCAGCAGCCTACAGGGAGGGGATTTCTATGGCTACACCTTC.

This chain links TRBV7-8 with TRBJ2-7, with D perhaps matching TRBD1 or TRBD2 (7 bases each). V shed 5 bases and J shed 4 bases, with 21 bases lying between them. Germline-derived CDR1 and CDR2 are SGHVS and FQNEAQ. The CDR3 loop spans 16 amino acids. The CDR3 reads CASSAWEGAVRYEQYF. The CDR3 nucleotides are TGTGCCAGCAGCGCCTGGGAGGGGGCGGTACGGTACGAGCAGTACTTC.

The chain joins TRBV27 to TRBJ2-7, with 9 bases that match TRBD2. Germline loops: CDR1 MNHEY, CDR2 SMNVEV (reference sequence). V lost 6 bases and J lost 6; bases outside the gene matches: 12. The CDR3 has 15 amino acids. The CDR3 sequence is CASSPLAGSLSEQYF. CDR3 sequence (DNA): TGTGCCAGCAGCCCTCTAGCGGGATCTTTGAGCGAGCAGTACTTC.

The V gene is TRBV27, the J gene TRBJ1-4; 9 nucleotides agree with TRBD1. V was clipped by 0 bases and J by 8 bases; unmatched bases: 10. The CDR3 loop spans 17 amino acids. Per germline, CDR1 MNHEY and CDR2 SMNVEV (reference sequence). The CDR3 sequence is CASSLSRPGQGREKLFF. CDR3 nucleotide sequence: TGTGCCAGCAGTTTATCGAGGCCCGGACAGGGGCGGGAAAAACTGTTTTTT.

A note on this clone: This sequence may be a read error, since a much larger clone differs from it by one base. This chain joins TRBV7-8 and TRBJ2-4, with a possible D match to TRBD2 (7 bases). The CDR3 extends over 14 amino acids. From germline, CDR1 is SGHVS and CDR2 FQNEAQ. Deletions cut 5 bases from V and 8 bases from J, with 16 bases between. This CDR3 is CASSQGLGGDIQYF. DNA of the CDR3: TGTGCCAGCAGCCAGGGGCTGGGGGGGGACATTCAGTACTTC.

This clone has a count of ten or more. J is TRBJ2-1 and V is TRBV7-9, with no clear D. Germline V gene data show CDR1 as SEHNR and CDR2 as FQNEAQ (reference sequence). The CDR3 is 14 residues long. V dropped 1 base and J dropped 7 bases, with 11 bases sitting between them. The CDR3 nucleotides are TGTGCCAGCAGCTTAGTTCAGGCGACGAATGAGCAGTTCTTC. Amino acid sequence: CASSLVQATNEQFF.

The chain joins TRBV27 to TRBJ2-7, with D tentatively TRBD2 (6 bases). The CDR3 has 13 residues. From germline, CDR1 is MNHEY and CDR2 SMNVEV (reference sequence). V was pared by 3 bases and J by 5 bases, with 11 bases between. The CDR3 region has the DNA TGTGCCAGCAGTTTCCCAGGGAGGAACGAGCAGTACTTC. Its translation is CASSFPGRNEQYF.

This clone was counted once. The CDR3 DNA sequence: TGTGCCAGCACGATAGGACCCTACGAGCAGTACTTC. Translated, it gives CASTIGPYEQYF. The chain combines TRBV6-1 with TRBJ2-7; no clear D gene. Trimming stripped 7 bases from V and 2 bases from J, with 9 bases between. Germline-derived CDR1 and CDR2 are MNHNS and SASEGT. The CDR3 is 12 amino acids.

The V call is TRBV5-8, the J call TRBJ2-1; D is undetermined. From germline, CDR1 is SGHTS and CDR2 YDEGEE. This CDR3 spans 13 amino acids. Trimming shortened V by 9 bases and J by 4 bases, and 14 bases separated the two germline ends. For the CDR3, the DNA is TGTGCCACTACCGCCTGGCTATACAATGAGCAGTTCTTC. Translation: CATTAWLYNEQFF.

The V gene is TRBV5-6, the J gene TRBJ2-7; 7 bases agree with TRBD2. The V segment lost 6 bases and the J segment 4 bases; nucleotides outside the gene matches: 10. The CDR3 covers 14 residues. Germline V gene lookup returns CDR1 SGHDT and CDR2 YYEEEE. The CDR3 nucleotides read TGTGCCAGCACCGTGGGAGCGGGATCTTACGAGCAGTACTTC. Translating gives CASTVGAGSYEQYF.

The V call is TRBV4-3, the J call TRBJ2-1; D uncertain. Germline lookup yields CDR1 LGHNA and CDR2 YSLEER. The V end was cut by 8 bases, the J end by 0 bases, with 2 bases between. The CDR3 spans 11 residues. For the CDR3, the DNA is TGCGCCAGCTCCTCCTACAATGAGCAGTTCTTC. It specifies CASSSYNEQFF.

This clone occurred once. V and J are TRBV27 and TRBJ1-1; D is unresolved. The CDR3 extends over 14 amino acids. Germline V gene sequence: CDR1 MNHEY, CDR2 SMNVEV (reference sequence). The V and J ends lost 3 bases and 4 bases respectively, with 12 bases between them. The CDR3 spells CASSLRIDGTEAFF. For the CDR3, the DNA is TGTGCCAGCAGTTTGAGGATTGACGGCACTGAAGCTTTCTTT.